The following is a T cell receptor (beta chain) sequence with its context. Primers used in a second PCR of roughly 6 to 11 cycles were a sample-barcoded 5' primer and a J-beta primer mix. Samples each returned at least 2.5 million CDR3-containing paired-end reads. TCRdb reanalysed the 5' RACE reads using MiXCR and keeps one entry per CDR3 protein. The data contain about 1.6 million distinct CDR3 sequences, about 32% of them singletons. The entry originates in a study of blood T cells in healthy people across ages. Investigators took approximately 9.4 milliliters of peripheral blood from every donor. The CDR3 spans 13 residues. V was shortened by 4 bases and J by 7 bases, with 11 bases between the two germline ends. From germline, CDR1 is LNHDA and CDR2 SQIVND (reference sequence).

This TCR derives from a woman younger than 45 in good health. V and J are TRBV19 and TRBJ2-1; D possibly corresponds to TRBD2 (6 bases). Sequenced sample: blood. This CDR3 reads CASSTGSGNEQFF. The CDR3 region has the DNA TGTGCCAGTAGTACCGGGAGCGGAAATGAGCAGTTCTTC.